Described below is a single TCR beta chain sequence and its context. The sample belongs to a study of blood T cells in healthy people across ages. Deletions cut 9 bases from V and 4 bases from J, with 15 bases between. The CDR3 is 14 amino acids. The germline gives CDR1 ENHRY, CDR2 SYGVKD. Total RNA extracted from each sample amounted to at least 6 micrograms. Primers used in a second PCR of roughly 6 to 12 cycles were a sample-barcoded 5' primer and a J-beta primer mix. Via MiXCR, TCRdb re-called the 5' RACE reads, giving one row per CDR3 protein. Among roughly 1,500,000 distinct CDR3 sequences listed, approximately 38% were seen once.

The sequence was collected from a woman in her late teens or twenties in good health. The genes are TRBV10-3 and TRBJ1-4, with D tentatively TRBD1 (5 bases). The sequenced sample consisted of blood. This CDR3 reads CAIRETARNEKLFF. The CDR3 coding sequence is TGTGCCATTAGAGAGACAGCGCGTAATGAAAAACTGTTTTTT.